This T cell receptor beta chain was sequenced in a study of T cell responses to AZD1222 COVID-19 vaccine. The study's findings and limits: In all cases, repertoires were sampled only after the peak T cell response. Spike-specific TCR breadth and depth rose after two AZD1222 doses. Of spike-specific TCRs, nearly half reportedly target regions left unmutated in variants.

Measured with immunoSEQ multiplex PCR; TCRdb has only the in-frame clones, and not every one. The profile shows about 160,000 clones, 94% of them singletons. Comment on this clone: Its antigen is not known.

The receptor was derived from an adult who received the AZD1222 COVID-19 vaccine. Sequenced here: peripheral blood, sampled 28 days after the second AZD1222 dose.

CDR3 in DNA: TGTGCCAGCAGCATCCTAGCGGGAGACGGAGGTGAGCAGTTCTTC. As protein: CASSILAGDGGEQFF. The chain joins TRBV7-8 to TRBJ2-1, with TRBD2 matching over 10 bases. The CDR3 has 15 residues. The J segment lost 9 bases and the V segment lost 5 bases, leaving 10 bases of the junction unmatched. Per germline, CDR1 SGHVS and CDR2 FQNEAQ.